The count of the clone carrying this T cell receptor beta chain is one. Its antigen is currently unknown. The data were taken from a study of cytomegalovirus exposure and HLA in healthy donors. Notes on the study in general: Listed as cytomegalovirus-associated were around 160 TCR beta chains.

With 60 Vbeta and 13 Jbeta primers, the PCR was carried out. Profiled with immunoSEQ multiplex PCR; TCRdb holds only in-frame clones, not every one. Here the sample spans 70,000 to 95,000 clones, 84% being singletons. The germline gives CDR1 SGHRS, CDR2 YFSETQ. Trimming left V 1 base short and J 7 bases short, with 12 bases between. This CDR3 comprises 14 residues. The chain carries TRBV5-1 and TRBJ2-1; a weak D match, TRBD2 (6 bases). Sequencing used PBMCs. This TCR came from a woman between 18 and 29 years old in good health and CMV-seropositive. The CDR3 sequence: CASSLTGTANEQFF. The DNA of the CDR3 is TGCGCCAGCAGCTTGACTGGGACTGCAAATGAGCAGTTCTTC.